This is a list of T cell receptor beta chains from one sample in a study of cytomegalovirus exposure and HLA in healthy donors. This table comes from immunoSEQ multiplex PCR, and its TCRdb copy is limited to in-frame clones, with some not included. The table includes under 150,000 clones, roughly 84% detected once. The sample comprised PBMCs. The origin of the receptors is a boy aged 5-17 years in good health and CMV-seronegative. Each CDR3 is given with its conserved first and last residue. A D gene is named only where the DNA matches it firmly. Some rows have no size entry. The others give once, few or many, or a class for an expanded clone.

TRBJ1-4	NA	NA	TRBV5-1	TGCGCCAGCAGCCCGGGCCGGCGGGAAACTAATGAAAAACTGTTTTTT	CASSPGRRETNEKLFF
TRBJ2-1	NA	TRBD2	TRBV7-9	TGTGCCAGCAGCCCAGGGACTAGCGGGGAGGGTGAGCAGTTCTTC	CASSPGTSGEGEQFF
TRBJ1-1	NA	TRBD1	TRBV18	TGTGCCAGCTCACTTGACAGGGGGAACACTGAAGCTTTCTTT	CASSLDRGNTEAFF
TRBJ2-7	NA	TRBD2	TRBV11-2	TGTGCCAGCAGCTTATCGACTAGCGGATACGAGCAGTACTTC	CASSLSTSGYEQYF
TRBJ1-2	NA	NA	TRBV5-4	TGTGCCAGCAGCTTGGTGGAGGGAAAGGTATCGGATGGCTACACCTTC	CASSLVEGKVSDGYTF
TRBJ1-1	NA	NA	TRBV9	TGTGCCAGCAGCGTAGGAGGGACACCAGAAGCTTTCTTT	CASSVGGTPEAFF
TRBJ1-5	NA	NA	TRBV2	TGTGCCAGCAATACAGAAGCAGTTAGCAATCAGCCCCAGCATTTT	CASNTEAVSNQPQHF
TRBJ2-1	NA	NA	TRBV5-6	TGTGCCAGCAGCTTTAGGGGGGGCCCTTTGGATGAGCAGTTCTTC	CASSFRGGPLDEQFF
TRBJ1-4	few	NA	TRBV5-1	TGCGCCAGCACCAGTGGAGGTAATGAAAAACTGTTTTTT	CASTSGGNEKLFF
TRBJ1-3	NA	NA	TRBV19	TGTGCCAGTAGTGAGACGGACAGCTCTGGAAACACCATATATTTT	CASSETDSSGNTIYF
TRBJ2-5	NA	TRBD2	TRBV14	TGTGCCAGCAGCCAAGGGACCAGGACTAGCGGGAGGGCTCATATATTTGAGACCCAGTACTTC	CASSQGTRTSGRAHIFETQYF
TRBJ2-7	once	TRBD2	TRBV5-6	TGTGCCAGCAGCTTGGCATCTAGCGGGTCTTACGAGCAGTACTTC	CASSLASSGSYEQYF
TRBJ1-1	NA	NA	TRBV30	TGTGCCTGGCTCGGGGGGACGGGAACTGAAGCTTTCTTT	CAWLGGTGTEAFF
TRBJ1-6	NA	NA	TRBV7-3	TGTGCCAGCAGTATCGAGGGCTCCTATAATTCACCCCTCCACTTT	CASSIEGSYNSPLHF
TRBJ2-3	NA	TRBD2	TRBV6-5	TGTGCCAGCAGTCCGACTAGCCCCACAGATACGCAGTATTTT	CASSPTSPTDTQYF
TRBJ2-7	NA	NA	TRBV5-1	TGCGCCAGCAGCTTGCACAGGACCTACGAGCAGTACTTC	CASSLHRTYEQYF
TRBJ2-3	NA	TRBD2	TRBV7-9	TGTGCCACCCCTAGCGGGGGGAGCACAGATACGCAGTATTTT	CATPSGGSTDTQYF
TRBJ2-5	NA	NA	TRBV2	TGTGCCAGCAGTGTCGGCAGGGTCGAGACCCAGTACTTC	CASSVGRVETQYF